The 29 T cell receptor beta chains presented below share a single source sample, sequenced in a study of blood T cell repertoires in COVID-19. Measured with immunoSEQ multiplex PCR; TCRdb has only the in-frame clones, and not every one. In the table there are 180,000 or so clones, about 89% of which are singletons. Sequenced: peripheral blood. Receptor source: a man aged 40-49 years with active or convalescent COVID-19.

The CDR3 here is CASLRQGLNTEAFF. The CDR3 DNA sequence: TGTGCCAGTCTCCGACAGGGACTGAACACTGAAGCTTTCTTT. V is TRBV19 and J is TRBJ1-1; TRBD1 matches 7 bases. Germline V gene data show CDR1 as LNHDA and CDR2 as SQIVND (reference sequence). The CDR3 has 14 residues. The J segment lost 0 bases and the V segment lost 8 bases, leaving 6 bases of the junction unmatched. Based on the CDR3 plus reference TRBV19 and TRBJ1-1, the full variable domain is DGGITQSPKYLFRKEGQNVTLSCEQNLNHDAMYWYRQDPGQGLRLIYYSQIVNDFQKGDIAEGYSVSREKKESFPLTVTSAQKNPTAFYLCASLRQGLNTEAFFGQGTRLTVV.

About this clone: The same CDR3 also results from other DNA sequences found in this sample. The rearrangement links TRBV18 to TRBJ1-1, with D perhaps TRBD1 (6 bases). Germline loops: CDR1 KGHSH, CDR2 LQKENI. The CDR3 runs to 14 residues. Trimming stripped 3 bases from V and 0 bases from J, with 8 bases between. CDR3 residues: CASSPDSLNTEAFF. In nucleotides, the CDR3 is TGTGCCAGCTCACCGGACAGTTTGAACACTGAAGCTTTCTTT.

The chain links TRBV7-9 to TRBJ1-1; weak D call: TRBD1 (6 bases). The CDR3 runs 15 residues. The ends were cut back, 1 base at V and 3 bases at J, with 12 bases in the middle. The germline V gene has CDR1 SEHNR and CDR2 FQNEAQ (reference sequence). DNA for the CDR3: TGTGCCAGCAGCTTAGTGTCAGGGGCGGACACTGAAGCTTTCTTT. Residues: CASSLVSGADTEAFF.

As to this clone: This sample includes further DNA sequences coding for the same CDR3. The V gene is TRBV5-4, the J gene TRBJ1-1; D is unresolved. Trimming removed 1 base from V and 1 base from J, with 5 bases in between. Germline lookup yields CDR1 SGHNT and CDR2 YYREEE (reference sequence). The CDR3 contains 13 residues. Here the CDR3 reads CASSLRENTEAFF. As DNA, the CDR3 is TGTGCCAGCAGCTTGCGGGAGAACACTGAAGCTTTCTTT. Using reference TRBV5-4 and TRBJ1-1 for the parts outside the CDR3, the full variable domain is ETGVTQSPTHLIKTRGQQVTLRCSSQSGHNTVSWYQQALGQGPQFIFQYYREEENGRGNFPPRFSGLQFPNYSSELNVNALELDDSALYLCASSLRENTEAFFGQGTRLTVV.

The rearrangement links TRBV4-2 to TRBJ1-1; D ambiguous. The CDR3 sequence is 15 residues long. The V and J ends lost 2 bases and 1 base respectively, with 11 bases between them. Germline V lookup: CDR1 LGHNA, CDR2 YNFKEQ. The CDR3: CASSQLDRGNTEAFF. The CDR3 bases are TGTGCCAGCAGCCAACTAGATAGAGGGAACACTGAAGCTTTCTTT.

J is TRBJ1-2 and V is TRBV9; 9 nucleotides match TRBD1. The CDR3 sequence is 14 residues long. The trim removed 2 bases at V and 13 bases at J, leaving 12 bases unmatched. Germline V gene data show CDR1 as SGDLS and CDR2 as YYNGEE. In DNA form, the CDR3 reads TGTGCCAGCAGCGTCGACGTCACAGGGGGCGGTGGCACCTTC. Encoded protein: CASSVDVTGGGGTF.

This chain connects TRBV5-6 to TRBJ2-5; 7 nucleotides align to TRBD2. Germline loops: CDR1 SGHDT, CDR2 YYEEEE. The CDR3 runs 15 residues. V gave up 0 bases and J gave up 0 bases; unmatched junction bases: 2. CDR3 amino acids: CASSLALANQETQYF. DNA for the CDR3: TGTGCCAGCAGCTTGGCACTAGCGAACCAAGAGACCCAGTACTTC.

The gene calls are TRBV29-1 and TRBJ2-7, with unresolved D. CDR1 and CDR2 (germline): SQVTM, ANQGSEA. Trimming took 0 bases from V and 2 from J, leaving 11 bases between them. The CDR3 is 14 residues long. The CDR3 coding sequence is TGCAGCGTTGAAGATCGGCACAGAGCCTACGAGCAGTACTTC. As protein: CSVEDRHRAYEQYF.

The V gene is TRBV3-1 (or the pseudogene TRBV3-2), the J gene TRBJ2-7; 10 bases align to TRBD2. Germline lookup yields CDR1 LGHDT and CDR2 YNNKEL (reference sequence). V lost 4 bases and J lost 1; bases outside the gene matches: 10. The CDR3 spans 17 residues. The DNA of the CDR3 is TGTGCCAGCAGCCGCAGGACTAGCGGTCGCAGTTCCTACGAGCAGTACTTC. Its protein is CASSRRTSGRSSYEQYF.

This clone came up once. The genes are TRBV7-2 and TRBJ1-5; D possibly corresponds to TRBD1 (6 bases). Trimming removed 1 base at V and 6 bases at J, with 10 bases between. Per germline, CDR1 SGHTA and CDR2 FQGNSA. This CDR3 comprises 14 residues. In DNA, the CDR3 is TGTGCCAGCAGCTTAGGGACAGTTGGTCAGCCCCAGCATTTT. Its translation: CASSLGTVGQPQHF.

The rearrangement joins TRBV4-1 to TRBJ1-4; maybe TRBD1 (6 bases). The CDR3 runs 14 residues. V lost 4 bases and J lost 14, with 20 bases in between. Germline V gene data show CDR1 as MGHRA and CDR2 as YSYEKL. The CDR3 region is CASSPLGRGHGLFF. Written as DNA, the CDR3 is TGCGCCAGCAGCCCCCTCGGGCGGGGGCATGGGCTGTTTTTT.

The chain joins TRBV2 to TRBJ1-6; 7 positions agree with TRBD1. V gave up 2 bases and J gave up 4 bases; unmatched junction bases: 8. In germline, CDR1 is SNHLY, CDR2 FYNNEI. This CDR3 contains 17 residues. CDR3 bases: TGTGCCAGCAGTGAAACAGGAAGGGGGCCATATAATTCACCCCTCCACTTT. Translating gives CASSETGRGPYNSPLHF.

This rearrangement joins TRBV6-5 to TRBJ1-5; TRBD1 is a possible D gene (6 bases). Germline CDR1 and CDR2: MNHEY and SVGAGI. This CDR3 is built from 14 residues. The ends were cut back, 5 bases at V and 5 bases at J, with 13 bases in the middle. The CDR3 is CASSHRENDQPQHF. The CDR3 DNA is TGTGCCAGCAGTCACAGGGAAAACGATCAGCCCCAGCATTTT.

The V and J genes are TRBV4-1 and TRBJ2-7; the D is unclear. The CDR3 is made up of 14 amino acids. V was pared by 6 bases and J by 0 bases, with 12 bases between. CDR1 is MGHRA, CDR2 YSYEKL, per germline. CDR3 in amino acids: CASSLIPSSYEQYF. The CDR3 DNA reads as TGCGCCAGCAGTTTAATCCCTAGCTCCTACGAGCAGTACTTC.

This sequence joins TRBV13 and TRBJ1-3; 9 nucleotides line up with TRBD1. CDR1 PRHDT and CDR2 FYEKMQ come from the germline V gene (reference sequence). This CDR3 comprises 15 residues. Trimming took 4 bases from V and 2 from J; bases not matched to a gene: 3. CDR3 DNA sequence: TGTGCCAGCAGCTGGACAGGGGTTGCTGGAAACACCATATATTTT. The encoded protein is CASSWTGVAGNTIYF.

Here the CDR3 DNA reads TGTGCCAGCAGTCGACTAGCGACAGATACGCAGTATTTT. Protein product: CASSRLATDTQYF. This chain uses TRBV6-5 with TRBJ2-3; the match to TRBD2 covers 8 bases. The germline V gene encodes CDR1 MNHEY and CDR2 SVGAGI. The CDR3 covers 13 residues. The V gene end was trimmed by 5 bases and the J gene end by 3 bases; junction bases not matched to a gene: 1.

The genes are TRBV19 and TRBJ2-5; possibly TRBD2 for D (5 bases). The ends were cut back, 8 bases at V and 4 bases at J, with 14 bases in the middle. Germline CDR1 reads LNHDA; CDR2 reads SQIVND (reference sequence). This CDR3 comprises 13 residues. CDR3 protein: CASRDLGRETQYF. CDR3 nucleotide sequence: TGTGCCAGTCGGGATTTGGGCCGAGAGACCCAGTACTTC. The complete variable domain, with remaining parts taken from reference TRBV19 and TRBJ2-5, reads DGGITQSPKYLFRKEGQNVTLSCEQNLNHDAMYWYRQDPGQGLRLIYYSQIVNDFQKGDIAEGYSVSREKKESFPLTVTSAQKNPTAFYLCASRDLGRETQYFGPGTRLLVL.

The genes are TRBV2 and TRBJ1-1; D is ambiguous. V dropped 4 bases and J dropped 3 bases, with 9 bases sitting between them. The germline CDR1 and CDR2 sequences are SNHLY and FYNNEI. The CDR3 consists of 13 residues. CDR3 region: CASSVAGHTEAFF. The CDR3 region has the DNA TGTGCCAGCAGTGTAGCTGGCCACACTGAAGCTTTCTTT.

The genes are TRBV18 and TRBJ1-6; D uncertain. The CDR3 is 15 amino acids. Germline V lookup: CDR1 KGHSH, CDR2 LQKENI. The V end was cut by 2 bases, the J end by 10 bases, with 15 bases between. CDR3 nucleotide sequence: TGTGCCAGCTCACCAAGCTCAGGAGGGAGCTCACCCCTCCACTTT. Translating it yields CASSPSSGGSSPLHF.

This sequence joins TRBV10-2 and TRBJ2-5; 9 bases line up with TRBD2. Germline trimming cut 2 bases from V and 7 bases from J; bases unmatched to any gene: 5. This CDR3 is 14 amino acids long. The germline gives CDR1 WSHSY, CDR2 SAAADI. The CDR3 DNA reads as TGCGCCAGCAGTGAGGTAGCGGGGGTCGGGACCCAGTACTTC. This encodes CASSEVAGVGTQYF.

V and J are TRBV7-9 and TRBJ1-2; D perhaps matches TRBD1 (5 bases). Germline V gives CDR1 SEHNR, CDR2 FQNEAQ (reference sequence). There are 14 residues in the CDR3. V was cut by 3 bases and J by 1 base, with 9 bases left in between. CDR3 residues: CASSFRGNNYGYTF. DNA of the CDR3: TGTGCCAGCAGCTTCCGGGGGAATAACTATGGCTACACCTTC.

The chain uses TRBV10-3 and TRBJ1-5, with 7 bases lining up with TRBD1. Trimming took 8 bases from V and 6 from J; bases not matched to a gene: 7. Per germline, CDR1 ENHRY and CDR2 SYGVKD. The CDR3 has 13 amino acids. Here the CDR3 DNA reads TGTGCCATCGGCCGACAGGGTGGTCAGCCCCAGCATTTT. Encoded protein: CAIGRQGGQPQHF.

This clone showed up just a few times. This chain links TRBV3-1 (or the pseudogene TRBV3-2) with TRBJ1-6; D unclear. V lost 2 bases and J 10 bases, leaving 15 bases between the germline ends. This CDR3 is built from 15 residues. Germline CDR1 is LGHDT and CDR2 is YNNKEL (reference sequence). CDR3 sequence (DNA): TGTGCCAGCAGCCAACGGGCGGCGGGAGAGTCACCCCTCCACTTT. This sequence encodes CASSQRAAGESPLHF.

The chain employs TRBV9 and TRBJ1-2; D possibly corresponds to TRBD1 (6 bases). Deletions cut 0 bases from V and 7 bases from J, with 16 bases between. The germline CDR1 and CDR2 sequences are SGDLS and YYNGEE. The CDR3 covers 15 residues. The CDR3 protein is CASSVAFGGGSGYTF. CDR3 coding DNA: TGTGCCAGCAGCGTAGCTTTTGGGGGCGGTAGTGGCTACACCTTC.

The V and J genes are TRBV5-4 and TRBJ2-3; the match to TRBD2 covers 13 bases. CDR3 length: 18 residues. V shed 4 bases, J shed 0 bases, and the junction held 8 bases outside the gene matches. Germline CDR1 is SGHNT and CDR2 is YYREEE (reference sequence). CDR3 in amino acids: CASSPGTSGVLSTDTQYF. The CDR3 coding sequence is TGTGCCAGCAGCCCCGGGACTAGCGGGGTCCTTAGCACAGATACGCAGTATTTT.

CDR3 residues: CASGQFPYGYTF. The CDR3 DNA reads TGTGCCAGCGGACAGTTTCCCTATGGCTACACCTTC. V usage is TRBV19 and J usage is TRBJ1-2; D may be TRBD1 (6 bases). Germline V gene data show CDR1 as LNHDA and CDR2 as SQIVND (reference sequence). Trimming left V 9 bases short and J 4 bases short, with 12 bases between. This CDR3 is built from 12 residues.

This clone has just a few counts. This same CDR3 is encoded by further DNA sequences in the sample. The CDR3 is CASSLMSTEAFF. DNA of the CDR3: TGTGCCAGCAGCTTGATGAGCACTGAAGCTTTCTTT. The chain links TRBV5-6 to TRBJ1-1; no firm D call. V gave up 1 base and J gave up 4 bases, with 5 bases separating them. The germline gives CDR1 SGHDT, CDR2 YYEEEE. This CDR3 has 12 residues.

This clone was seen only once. The CDR3 sequence: CASSEGTGAREQYF. The CDR3 nucleotides are TGTGCCAGCAGTGAAGGGACAGGGGCTCGGGAGCAGTACTTC. V is TRBV6-1 and J is TRBJ2-7, with TRBD1 matching 9 bases. The germline V gene has CDR1 MNHNS and CDR2 SASEGT. The CDR3 sequence is 14 residues long. Trimming removed 1 base from V and 7 bases from J; junction bases left unmatched: 5.

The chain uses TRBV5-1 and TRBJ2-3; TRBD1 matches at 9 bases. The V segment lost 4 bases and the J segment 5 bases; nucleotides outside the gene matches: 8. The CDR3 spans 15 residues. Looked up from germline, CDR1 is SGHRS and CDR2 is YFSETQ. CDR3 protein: CASSLGTGHGDTQYF. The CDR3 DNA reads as TGCGCCAGCAGCCTCGGGACAGGGCACGGAGATACGCAGTATTTT.